The present entry profiles one T cell receptor (beta chain) with its context. The antigen is undetermined. This entry comes from a study of cytomegalovirus exposure and HLA in healthy donors. The CDR3 has 13 amino acids. Germline V gene data show CDR1 as SNHLY and CDR2 as FYNNEI. The ends were cut back, 6 bases at V and 5 bases at J, with 10 bases in the middle. Study-level points and caveats: A previous analysis found most TCR beta V segments productive roughly 87% or roughly 30% of the time.

Primers: 60 Vbeta forward and 13 Jbeta reverse. Sequencing was performed with immunoSEQ multiplex PCR; in TCRdb, only in-frame clones are kept and a portion is missing. The sample includes around 170,000 clones, around 86% seen only once; the top ten take roughly 0.73%. Everyone who donated was a healthy bone marrow donor. The sample was PBMCs. The chain is built from TRBV2 and TRBJ1-4; D may be TRBD1 (6 bases). The clonotype comes from a woman younger than 30 in good health and CMV-seronegative. The CDR3 reads CASRRDTNEKLFF. The CDR3 region has the DNA TGTGCCAGCAGACGGGACACGAATGAAAAACTGTTTTTT.